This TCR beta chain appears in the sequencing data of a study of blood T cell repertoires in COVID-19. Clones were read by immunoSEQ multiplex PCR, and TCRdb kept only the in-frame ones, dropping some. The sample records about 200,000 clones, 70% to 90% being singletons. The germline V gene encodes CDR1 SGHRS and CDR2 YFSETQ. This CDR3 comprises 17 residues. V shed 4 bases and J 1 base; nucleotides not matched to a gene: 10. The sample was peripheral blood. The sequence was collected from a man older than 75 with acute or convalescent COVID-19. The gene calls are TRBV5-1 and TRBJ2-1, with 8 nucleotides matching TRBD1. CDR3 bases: TGCGCCAGCAGCCCGGGACAGGTCATAAGGTCCTACAATGAGCAGTTCTTC. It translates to CASSPGQVIRSYNEQFF.